This passage covers 17 T cell receptor beta chains from one sample sequenced in a study of cytomegalovirus exposure and HLA in healthy donors. Use of 60 Vbeta and 13 Jbeta primers characterized the PCR. Generated by immunoSEQ multiplex PCR, the TCRdb table keeps only in-frame clones and is missing some. Its table records under 40,000 clones. Sequencing was done on a sample of PBMCs. The receptor set was obtained from a woman aged 35 to 49 in good health and CMV-seropositive.

The gene calls are TRBV14 and TRBJ2-1, with 10 positions matching TRBD2. This CDR3 is 14 amino acids long. J was trimmed by 10 bases and V by 3 bases; bases with no gene match: 6. Per germline, CDR1 SGHDN and CDR2 FVKESK. The CDR3 sequence: CASSQSSGSSEQFF. Here the CDR3 DNA reads TGTGCCAGCAGCCAGTCTAGCGGGAGCAGCGAGCAGTTCTTC.

The V call is TRBV30, the J call TRBJ2-1; 8 bases are shared with TRBD2. This CDR3 contains 13 residues. The germline gives CDR1 GTSNPN, CDR2 SVGIG (reference sequence). The J segment lost 3 bases and the V segment lost 4 bases, leaving 2 bases of the junction unmatched. The CDR3 coding sequence is TGTGCCTGGACCGGGACTAGCTACAATGAGCAGTTCTTC. It codes for CAWTGTSYNEQFF.

This rearrangement joins TRBV9 to TRBJ2-1; 7 bases match TRBD2. J was trimmed by 2 bases and V by 4 bases; bases with no gene match: 6. Germline lookup yields CDR1 SGDLS and CDR2 YYNGEE. CDR3 length: 15 residues. CDR3 in amino acids: CASSPSGGPYNEQFF. In nucleotides, the CDR3 is TGTGCCAGCAGCCCTTCGGGGGGACCCTACAATGAGCAGTTCTTC.

This chain uses TRBV4-1 with TRBJ2-5; 10 positions match TRBD2. The length of the CDR3 is 19 residues. The trim removed 8 bases at V and 9 bases at J, leaving 27 bases unmatched. Germline-derived CDR1 and CDR2 are MGHRA and YSYEKL. CDR3 DNA sequence: TGCGCCAGCCAGAAGACAGAGAAAAAGACTAGCGGGTCCCAAATGGCCCAGTACTTC. It codes for CASQKTEKKTSGSQMAQYF.

The chain recombines TRBV6-7 with TRBJ2-1; 7 nucleotides line up with TRBD2. TRBV6-7 belongs to the ORF category, with a function that is uncertain. This CDR3 comprises 17 residues. Losses at the gene ends were 0 bases for V and 2 bases for J; bases not matched to a gene: 7. The CDR3 nucleotides are TGTGCCAGCAGTTACTCGAAGGGCGGGAGCGCCTACAATGAGCAGTTCTTC. Translated, it gives CASSYSKGGSAYNEQFF.

V gene TRBV18 combines with J gene TRBJ1-2; 7 positions match TRBD1. The V segment lost 0 bases and the J segment 4 bases; nucleotides outside the gene matches: 2. Germline lookup yields CDR1 KGHSH and CDR2 LQKENI. The CDR3 is made up of 14 amino acids. CDR3 sequence (DNA): TGTGCCAGCTCACCACCGACAGGGCCCTATGGCTACACCTTC. Its protein is CASSPPTGPYGYTF.

This chain uses TRBV2 with TRBJ2-7; maybe TRBD2 (6 bases). Germline V gene data show CDR1 as SNHLY and CDR2 as FYNNEI. The CDR3 totals 9 residues. V dropped 7 bases and J dropped 12 bases, with 10 bases sitting between them. In DNA form, the CDR3 reads TGTGCCAGCAATCCGGGACTGTACTTC. Translated, it gives CASNPGLYF.

This sequence joins TRBV9 and TRBJ2-7, with 8 bases that match TRBD1. Germline CDR1 reads SGDLS; CDR2 reads YYNGEE. V was clipped by 3 bases and J by 3 bases; unmatched bases: 5. The CDR3 covers 14 residues. Here the CDR3 DNA reads TGTGCCAGCAGCGCCGGACAGGGCGGCTACGAGCAGTACTTC. Its translation is CASSAGQGGYEQYF. Combining the CDR3 with reference TRBV9 and TRBJ2-7 gives the whole variable domain DSGVTQTPKHLITATGQRVTLRCSPRSGDLSVYWYQQSLDQGLQFLIQYYNGEERAKGNILERFSAQQFPDLHSELNLSSLELGDSALYFCASSAGQGGYEQYFGPGTRLTVT.

The chain combines TRBV6-1 with TRBJ2-7, with TRBD1 identical over 10 bases. Germline V CDR1 and CDR2: MNHNS, SASEGT. The ends lost 6 bases at V and 4 bases at J; junction bases unmatched: 0. The CDR3 is 12 residues long. This CDR3 reads CASRGQGYEQYF. The CDR3 DNA is TGTGCCAGCAGGGGACAGGGGTACGAGCAGTACTTC.

The CDR3 loop is CASSLTSGQRRFYGYTF. The CDR3 DNA reads TGTGCCAGCAGTCTTACCTCGGGACAGCGCAGATTTTATGGCTACACCTTC. The chain combines TRBV28 with TRBJ1-2, with 7 bases aligning to TRBD1. This CDR3 is 17 amino acids long. The V and J ends lost 5 bases and 5 bases, in that order; junction bases with no gene match: 17. Germline CDR1 MDHEN, CDR2 SYDVKM.

This chain joins TRBV6-1 and TRBJ1-2; D gene unclear. CDR3 length: 10 amino acids. Trimming took 8 bases from V and 6 from J, leaving 7 bases between them. Germline V CDR1 and CDR2: MNHNS, SASEGT. The CDR3 DNA is TGTGCCAGCCTCGTCGATGGCTACACCTTC. Translating it yields CASLVDGYTF.

This sequence joins TRBV27 and TRBJ1-2; TRBD1 aligns across 7 bases. V shed 6 bases and J 0 bases; nucleotides not matched to a gene: 16. Germline V lookup: CDR1 MNHEY, CDR2 SMNVEV (reference sequence). There are 18 residues in the CDR3. CDR3 sequence reads: CASSSPRDRFKPNYGYTF. CDR3 nucleotides: TGTGCCAGCAGCTCACCCCGGGACAGATTCAAACCTAACTATGGCTACACCTTC.

CDR3 sequence reads: CASQVGTGVDEQYF. CDR3 DNA: TGCGCCAGCCAGGTCGGAACAGGGGTTGACGAGCAGTACTTC. The chain has TRBV5-1 and TRBJ2-7, with 7 bases lining up with TRBD1. CDR3 length equals 14 residues. Germline V gene data show CDR1 as SGHRS and CDR2 as YFSETQ. Trimming took 7 bases from V and 5 from J; bases not matched to a gene: 12.

This chain joins TRBV4-3 and TRBJ2-1; TRBD2 might be the D (5 bases). CDR1 and CDR2 from the germline V gene are LGHNA and YSLEER. The CDR3 runs to 16 residues. V shed 1 base and J shed 6 bases, with 16 bases lying between them. CDR3 residues: CASSQVVGVLSNEQFF. Here the CDR3 DNA reads TGCGCCAGCAGCCAAGTAGTGGGAGTCCTCTCCAATGAGCAGTTCTTC.

As to this clone: At one end, the junction sequence differs from germline, possibly due to a read error. The V gene is TRBV29-1, the J gene TRBJ2-1; perhaps TRBD2 as D (6 bases). Germline V CDR1 and CDR2: SQVTM, ANQGSEA. This CDR3 has 12 residues. CDR3: CSVEGGTRPRIF. The CDR3 bases are TGCAGCGTTGAAGGCGGGACCCGCCCCCGAATCTTC.

CDR3: CASSPGSFQETQYF. The CDR3 DNA sequence: TGTGCCAGCAGCCCCGGGAGTTTTCAAGAGACCCAGTACTTC. V is TRBV9 and J is TRBJ2-5, with a tentative D call TRBD2 (6 bases). Per the germline V gene, CDR1 is SGDLS and CDR2 is YYNGEE. V shed 4 bases and J shed 2 bases, with 12 bases lying between them. The CDR3 loop spans 14 amino acids.

The CDR3 spells CASGPRGGTDTQYF. Written as DNA, the CDR3 is TGTGCCAGCGGACCTCGGGGTGGCACAGATACGCAGTATTTT. The rearrangement joins TRBV7-9 to TRBJ2-3; D is perhaps TRBD2 (5 bases). Deletions cut 8 bases from V and 1 base from J, with 13 bases between. This CDR3 is 14 amino acids long. CDR1 and CDR2 (germline): SEHNR, FQNEAQ (reference sequence). The entire variable domain, with the rest obtained from reference TRBV7-9 and TRBJ2-3, is as follows: DTGVSQNPRHKITKRGQNVTFRCDPISEHNRLYWYRQTLGQGPEFLTYFQNEAQLEKSRLLSDRFSAERPKGSFSTLEIQRTEQGDSAMYLCASGPRGGTDTQYFGPGTRLTVL.